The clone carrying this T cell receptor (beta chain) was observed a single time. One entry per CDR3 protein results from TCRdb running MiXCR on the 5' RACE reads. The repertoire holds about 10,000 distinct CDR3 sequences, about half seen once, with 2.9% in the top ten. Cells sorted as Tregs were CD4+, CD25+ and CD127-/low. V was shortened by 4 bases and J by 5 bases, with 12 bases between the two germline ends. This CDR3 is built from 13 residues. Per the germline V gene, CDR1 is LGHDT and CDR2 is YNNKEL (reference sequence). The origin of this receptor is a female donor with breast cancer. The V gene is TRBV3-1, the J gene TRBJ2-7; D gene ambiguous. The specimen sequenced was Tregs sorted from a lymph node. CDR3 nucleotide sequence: TGTGCCAGCAGCCCCTCGTTGGTTGACGAGCAGTACTTC. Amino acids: CASSPSLVDEQYF.